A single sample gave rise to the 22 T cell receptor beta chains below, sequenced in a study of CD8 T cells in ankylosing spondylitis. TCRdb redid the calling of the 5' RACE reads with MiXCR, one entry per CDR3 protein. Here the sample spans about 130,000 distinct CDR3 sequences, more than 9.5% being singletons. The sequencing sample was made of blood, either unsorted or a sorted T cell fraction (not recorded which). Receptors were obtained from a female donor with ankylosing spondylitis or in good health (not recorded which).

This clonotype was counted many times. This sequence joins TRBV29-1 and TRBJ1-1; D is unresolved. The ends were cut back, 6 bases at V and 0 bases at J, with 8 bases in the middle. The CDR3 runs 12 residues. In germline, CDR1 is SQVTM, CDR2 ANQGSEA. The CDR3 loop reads CSVRGVNTEAFF. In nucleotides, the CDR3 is TGCAGCGTCCGTGGAGTGAACACTGAAGCTTTCTTT.

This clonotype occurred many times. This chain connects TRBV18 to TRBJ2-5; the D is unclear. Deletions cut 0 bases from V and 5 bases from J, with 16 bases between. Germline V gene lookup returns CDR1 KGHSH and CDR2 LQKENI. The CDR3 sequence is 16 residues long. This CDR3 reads CASSPPGRGPTETQYF. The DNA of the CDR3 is TGTGCCAGCTCACCACCAGGTCGTGGCCCTACTGAGACCCAGTACTTC.

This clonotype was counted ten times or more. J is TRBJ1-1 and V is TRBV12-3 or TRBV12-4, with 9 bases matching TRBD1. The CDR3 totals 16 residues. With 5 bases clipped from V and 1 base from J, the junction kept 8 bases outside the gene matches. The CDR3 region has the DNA TGTGCCAGCAGTCGCCCGACAGGGGGGGCGAACACTGAAGCTTTCTTT. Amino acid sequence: CASSRPTGGANTEAFF.

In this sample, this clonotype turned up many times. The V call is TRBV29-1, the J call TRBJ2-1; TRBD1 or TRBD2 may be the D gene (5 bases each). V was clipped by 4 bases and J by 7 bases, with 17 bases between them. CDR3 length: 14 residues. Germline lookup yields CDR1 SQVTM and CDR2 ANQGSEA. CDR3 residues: CSVVRRGASNEQFF. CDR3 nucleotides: TGCAGCGTTGTTCGGAGAGGGGCATCTAATGAGCAGTTCTTC.

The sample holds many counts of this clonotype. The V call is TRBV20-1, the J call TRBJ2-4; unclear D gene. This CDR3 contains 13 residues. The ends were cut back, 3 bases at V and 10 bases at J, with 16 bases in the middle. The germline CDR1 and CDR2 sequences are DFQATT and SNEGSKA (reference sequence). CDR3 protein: CSASRTAPTIQYF. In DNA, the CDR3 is TGCAGTGCTAGTCGGACGGCCCCAACTATTCAGTACTTC.

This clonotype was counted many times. The CDR3 is CASSPSRLETQYF. The DNA for the CDR3 is TGTGCCAGCTCACCTTCGCGGTTGGAGACCCAGTACTTC. The chain recombines TRBV18 with TRBJ2-5; D unresolved. The V end was cut by 3 bases, the J end by 5 bases, with 10 bases between. Germline V CDR1 and CDR2: KGHSH, LQKENI. The CDR3 covers 13 residues.

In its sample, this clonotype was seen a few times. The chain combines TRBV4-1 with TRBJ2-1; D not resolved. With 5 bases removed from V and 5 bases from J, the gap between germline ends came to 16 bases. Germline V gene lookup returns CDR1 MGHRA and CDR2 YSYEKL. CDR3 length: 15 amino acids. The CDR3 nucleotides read TGCGCCAGCAGCTCGGCTTGGGTCAGTAACAATGAGCAGTTCTTC. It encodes CASSSAWVSNNEQFF.

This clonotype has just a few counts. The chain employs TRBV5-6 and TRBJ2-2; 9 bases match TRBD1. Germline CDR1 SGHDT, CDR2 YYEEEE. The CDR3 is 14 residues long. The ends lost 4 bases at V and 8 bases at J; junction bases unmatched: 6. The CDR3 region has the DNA TGTGCCAGCAGCCCCGGGACAGGGAAAGGGGAGCTGTTTTTT. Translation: CASSPGTGKGELFF.

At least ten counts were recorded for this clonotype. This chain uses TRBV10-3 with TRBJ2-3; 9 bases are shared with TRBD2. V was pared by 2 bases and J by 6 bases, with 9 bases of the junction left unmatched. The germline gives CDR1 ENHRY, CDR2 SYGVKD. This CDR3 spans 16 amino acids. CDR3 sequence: CAISEPLAGGWDTQYF. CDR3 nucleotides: TGTGCCATCAGTGAGCCCCTGGCGGGAGGGTGGGATACGCAGTATTTT.

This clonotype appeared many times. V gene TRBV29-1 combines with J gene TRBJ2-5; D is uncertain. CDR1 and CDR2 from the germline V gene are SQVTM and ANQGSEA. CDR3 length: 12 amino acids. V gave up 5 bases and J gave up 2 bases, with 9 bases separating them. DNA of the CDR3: TGCAGCGTTTTTGGTCAGCAAGAGACCCAGTACTTC. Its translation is CSVFGQQETQYF.

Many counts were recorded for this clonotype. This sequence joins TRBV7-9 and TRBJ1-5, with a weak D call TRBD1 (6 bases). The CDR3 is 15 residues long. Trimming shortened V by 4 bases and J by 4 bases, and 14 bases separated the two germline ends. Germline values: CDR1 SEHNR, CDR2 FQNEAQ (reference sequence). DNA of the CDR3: TGTGCCAGCAGCTCTGAAACACAGGGAAATCAGCCCCAGCATTTT. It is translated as CASSSETQGNQPQHF.

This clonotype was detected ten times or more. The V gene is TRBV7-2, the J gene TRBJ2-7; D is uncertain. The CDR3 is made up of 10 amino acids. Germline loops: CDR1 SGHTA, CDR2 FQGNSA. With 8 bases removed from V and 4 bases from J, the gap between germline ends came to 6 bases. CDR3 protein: CASDAYEQYF. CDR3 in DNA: TGTGCCAGCGACGCATACGAGCAGTACTTC.

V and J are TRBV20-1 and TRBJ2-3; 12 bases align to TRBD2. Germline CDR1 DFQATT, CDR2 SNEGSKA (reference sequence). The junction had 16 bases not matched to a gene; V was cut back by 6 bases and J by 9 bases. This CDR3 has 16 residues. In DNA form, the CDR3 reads TGCAGTGCCCCAATTCTAGCGGGAGGGCCTCGTGACACGCAGTATTTT. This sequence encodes CSAPILAGGPRDTQYF.

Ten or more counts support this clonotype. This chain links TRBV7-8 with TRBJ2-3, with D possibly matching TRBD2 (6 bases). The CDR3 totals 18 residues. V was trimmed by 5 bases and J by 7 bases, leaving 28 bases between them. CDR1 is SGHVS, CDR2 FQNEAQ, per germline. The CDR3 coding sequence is TGTGCCAGCAGCGTCGCACTAGGACTAACTAAGGAGGATCATACGCAGTATTTT. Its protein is CASSVALGLTKEDHTQYF.

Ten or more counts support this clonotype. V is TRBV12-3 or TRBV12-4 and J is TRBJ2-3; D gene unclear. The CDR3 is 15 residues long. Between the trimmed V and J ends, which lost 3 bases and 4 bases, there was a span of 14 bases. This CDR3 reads CASSFNPPRADTQYF. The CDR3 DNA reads TGTGCCAGCAGTTTTAACCCTCCGAGAGCAGATACGCAGTATTTT.

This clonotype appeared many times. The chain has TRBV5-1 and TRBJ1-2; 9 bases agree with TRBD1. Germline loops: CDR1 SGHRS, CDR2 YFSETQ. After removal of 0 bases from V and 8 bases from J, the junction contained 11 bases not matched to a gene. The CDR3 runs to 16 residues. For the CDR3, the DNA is TGCGCCAGCAGCTTGGCCCCTTTGACAGGGGGGGACGGCTACACCTTC. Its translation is CASSLAPLTGGDGYTF.

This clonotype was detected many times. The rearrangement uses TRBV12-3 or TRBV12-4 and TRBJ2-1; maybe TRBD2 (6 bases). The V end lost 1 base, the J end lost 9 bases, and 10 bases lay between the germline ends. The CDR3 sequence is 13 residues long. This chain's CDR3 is CASSLGSSGEQFF. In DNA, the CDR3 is TGTGCCAGCAGTTTAGGGAGTAGCGGTGAGCAGTTCTTC.

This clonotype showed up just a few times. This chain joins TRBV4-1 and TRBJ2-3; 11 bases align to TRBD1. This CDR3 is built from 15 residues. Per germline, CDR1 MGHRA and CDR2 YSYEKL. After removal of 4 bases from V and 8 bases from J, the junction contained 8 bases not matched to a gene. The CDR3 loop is CASSRDRGMVATQYF. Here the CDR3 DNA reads TGCGCCAGCAGCCGGGACAGGGGGATGGTTGCTACGCAGTATTTT.

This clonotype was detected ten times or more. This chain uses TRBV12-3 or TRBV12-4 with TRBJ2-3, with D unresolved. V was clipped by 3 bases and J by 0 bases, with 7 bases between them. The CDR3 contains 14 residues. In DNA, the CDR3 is TGTGCCAGCAGTTTCGGGCTCAGCACAGATACGCAGTATTTT. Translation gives CASSFGLSTDTQYF.

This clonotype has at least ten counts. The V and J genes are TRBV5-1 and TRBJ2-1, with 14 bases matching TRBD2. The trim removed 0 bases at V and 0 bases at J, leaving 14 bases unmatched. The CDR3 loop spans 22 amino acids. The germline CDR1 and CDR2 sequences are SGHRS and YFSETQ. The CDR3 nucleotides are TGCGCCAGCAGCTTGGACCCCACGACTAGCGGGAGGGTCCCTAGCTCCTACAATGAGCAGTTCTTC. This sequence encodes CASSLDPTTSGRVPSSYNEQFF.

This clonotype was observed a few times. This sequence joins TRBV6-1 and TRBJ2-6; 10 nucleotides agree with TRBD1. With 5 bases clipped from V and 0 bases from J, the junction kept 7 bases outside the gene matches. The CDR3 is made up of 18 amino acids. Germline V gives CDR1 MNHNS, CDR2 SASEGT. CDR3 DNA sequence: TGTGCCAGCAGTCCCCGGGACAGGGGTCTCTCTGGGGCCAACGTCCTGACTTTC. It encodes CASSPRDRGLSGANVLTF.

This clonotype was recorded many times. CDR3 loop: CASSLEQRGYTF. CDR3 DNA sequence: TGTGCCAGCAGCTTAGAACAGAGAGGCTACACCTTC. V gene TRBV7-9 combines with J gene TRBJ1-2; D unclear. Trimming pared 1 base from V and 8 bases from J, leaving 8 bases between. The CDR3 is made up of 12 amino acids. Germline V gives CDR1 SEHNR, CDR2 FQNEAQ (reference sequence).